This T cell receptor beta chain was identified during a study of T cells in localized non-small cell lung cancer. Here immunoSEQ multiplex PCR was the method, and the copy in TCRdb shows in-frame clones only, minus some. This table holds approximately 35,000 clones, about nine tenths found once. As to this clone: Its antigen is unidentified.

Regarding the study as a whole: Tumor trailed uninvolved adjacent lung in T cell clonality, which peaked there.

Germline assignment: CDR1 ENHRY and CDR2 SYGVKD. V dropped 3 bases and J dropped 5; count of bases not matched to a gene: 4. The CDR3 is made up of 15 amino acids. The material was PBMCs, obtained before any cancer treatment. This TCR came from a man aged 40 to 70 with stage II lung adenocarcinoma. The chain carries TRBV10-3 and TRBJ1-6; 7 positions match TRBD1. The CDR3 reads CAISDRGKHNSPLHF. DNA of the CDR3: TGTGCCATCAGTGACAGGGGGAAACATAATTCACCCCTCCACTTT.